The T cell receptor beta chain under discussion was sequenced for a study of blood T cells in healthy people across ages (dated by TCRdb to between 2015 and 2016). Regarding the study in general: In model experiments, template switching captured roughly one uniquely barcoded TCR beta cDNA molecule for every two T cells. The study measured age-related changes in TCR beta repertoire diversity using deep sequencing normalized with unique cDNA molecular identifiers. Four age groups were formed from the donors: young (average approximately 15 years), middle-aged (around 39), aged (62) and long-lived (about 80). Donors of different ages were randomly distributed across sequencing lanes to avoid experimental bias. Using the same blood draw, the study looked at two additional independent replicas of 1 million unique cDNA reads for two donors, one aged 18 to 30 and the other aged 80 or older. The paper as a whole reports these results and caveats: Estimates of total diversity based on one million sequenced T cells were regarded as lower bounds and as underestimates. The CMV infection status of donors was not known, potentially confounding age-related changes in expanded clonotypes. Because profiling used bulk unsorted PBMCs, naive and antigen-experienced compartments could not be compared conclusively. Compared with the aged group, more naive CD4+ T cells, fewer expanded clones and increased TCR diversity were shown by the long-lived group, suggesting age selection. A strong correlation was found between observed TCR beta diversity and the percentage of naive T cells measured by flow cytometry. As age increased, observed TCR beta diversity per million T cells dropped in a roughly linear way, and a significant reduction was already evident by age roughly 36.

The library was prepared using 5' RACE. The sequencer listed for this sample is Illumina HiSeq 2500. A second about 7 to 11 cycle PCR used a sample-barcoded 5' primer and a J-beta primer mix. A unique molecular identifier was introduced onto each TCR beta cDNA molecule by a template-switch 5' adaptor carrying 12 random nucleotides. Each sample yielded at least 2.5 million CDR3-containing paired-end reads. First-strand cDNA was synthesized from all RNA with the Mint cDNA synthesis kit, primed by a TRBC-specific oligonucleotide. After uracil-DNA glycosylase treatment, a first 18-cycle PCR used universal primers M1SS and BC2_uni_R on all cDNA. In the source study's methods: Normalization of each sample was performed by random selection of 1 million high-quality reads, each carrying a distinct molecular identifier. Reads with shared molecular identifiers were discarded instead of being binned into consensus sequences. MiTCR, with a Q25 quality threshold and the strictest error-elimination algorithm, was used for CDR3 identification, clonotype clustering and error correction. Lower-bound total TCR beta diversity was estimated with a nonparametric unseen species model using Euler transformation. TCRdb reworked the public reads: Q25 trimming with fastp, MiXCR clone assembly, productive beta chains retained. One record per CDR3 amino acid sequence lists the most common genes and DNA. TCRdb, not the original authors, processed these V and J calls. Across this sample there are about 1.4 million distinct CDR3 sequences, with approximately 59% seen only once. Of the sample, 6.5% to 8.5% is held by the ten largest clones.

V loses 5 bases at its end and J loses 7 bases; junction bases beyond the gene matches: 11. Its CDR3 holds 15 amino acids, cysteine through phenylalanine. Only CDR3 DNA remains: 45 bases, in frame from the first base. From a lookup of the germline V gene, CDR1 and CDR2 are SNHLY and FYNNEI. The donors were 40 or so Caucasian individuals from Russia, aged about 6 to 100 years, who were systemically healthy. Each donor gave about 9.7 milliliters of peripheral blood, drawn into EDTA-treated Vacutainer tubes. PBMCs were isolated by Ficoll-Paque density-gradient centrifugation, with at least 6 million obtained per sample. Total RNA, at least 6 micrograms per sample, was extracted from PBMCs with Trizol reagent. The percentages of naive CD45RAhigh/CD27high T cells were determined by flow cytometry on a PBMC aliquot from every donor. Details on this clonotype: Its antigen is still unknown. Per-base qualities were not stored, and no clone one base away is much larger.

Here the chain combines TRBV2 and TRBJ2-1, and 7 junctional nucleotides match TRBD1. Sequencing was carried out using blood. This clonotype originated in a man between 18 and 35 years old in good health. The CDR3 sequence is CASSPTGTVRNEQFF. The nucleotide sequence reads as follows: TGTGCCAGCAGTCCCACCGGGACAGTCAGGAATGAGCAGTTCTTC. Supplemented by the reference TRBV2 and TRBJ2-1 proteins around the CDR3, the complete variable domain is EPEVTQTPSHQVTQMGQEVILRCVPISNHLYFYWYRQILGQKVEFLVSFYNNEISEKSEIFDDQFSVERPDGSNFTLKIRSTKLEDSAMYFCASSPTGTVRNEQFFGPGTRLTVL.